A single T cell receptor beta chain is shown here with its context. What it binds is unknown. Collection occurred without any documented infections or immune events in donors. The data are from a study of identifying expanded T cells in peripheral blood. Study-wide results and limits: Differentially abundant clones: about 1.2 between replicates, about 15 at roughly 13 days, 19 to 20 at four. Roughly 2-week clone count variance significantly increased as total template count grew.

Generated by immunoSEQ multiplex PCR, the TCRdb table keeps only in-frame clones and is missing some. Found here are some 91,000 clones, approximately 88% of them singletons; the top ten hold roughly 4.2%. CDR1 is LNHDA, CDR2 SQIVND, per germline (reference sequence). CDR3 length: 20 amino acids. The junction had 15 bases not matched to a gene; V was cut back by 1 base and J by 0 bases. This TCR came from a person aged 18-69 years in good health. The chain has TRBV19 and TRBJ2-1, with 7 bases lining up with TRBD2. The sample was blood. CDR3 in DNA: TGTGCCAGTAGTATAGCCACCCCGGGACTAACTCTGATCTCCTACAATGAGCAGTTCTTC. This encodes CASSIATPGLTLISYNEQFF.